The 3 T cell receptor beta chains presented below share a single source sample, sequenced in a study of blood T cell repertoires in COVID-19. Only in-frame clones appear in the TCRdb table, and some are missing; sequencing was by immunoSEQ multiplex PCR. Counted here are approximately 230,000 clones, about 88% occurring once; the ten biggest clones make up about 2.1%. The sequenced material came from peripheral blood. The receptors derive from a woman between 40 and 55 years old who had recovered from COVID-19.

The chain has TRBV11-2 and TRBJ2-5; D is possibly TRBD1 (5 bases). In germline, CDR1 is SGHAT, CDR2 FQNNGV. CDR3 length equals 14 residues. V was pared by 0 bases and J by 4 bases, with 9 bases between. The CDR3 sequence is CASSLELGRETQYF. The CDR3, as DNA: TGTGCCAGCAGCTTAGAGTTGGGGCGAGAGACCCAGTACTTC.

The chain uses TRBV19 and TRBJ2-7; 10 positions match TRBD2. Germline V CDR1 and CDR2: LNHDA, SQIVND (reference sequence). Germline trimming cut 5 bases from V and 7 bases from J; bases unmatched to any gene: 8. This CDR3 is 14 amino acids long. DNA of the CDR3: TGTGCCAGTAGTCAATCTAGCGGGAGAAAGGAGCAGTACTTC. Translating gives CASSQSSGRKEQYF.

The chain couples TRBV5-4 to TRBJ2-3; 9 positions match TRBD2. V dropped 4 bases and J dropped 4; count of bases not matched to a gene: 4. Germline V lookup: CDR1 SGHNT, CDR2 YYREEE (reference sequence). The CDR3 consists of 14 residues. The DNA of the CDR3 is TGTGCCAGCAGCCCCGCGGGGGGGCCAGATACGCAGTATTTT. As protein: CASSPAGGPDTQYF.